This T cell receptor (beta chain) comes out of a study of response to subunit inactivated influenza vaccine. V lost 8 bases and J lost 2, with 10 bases in between. Per the germline V gene, CDR1 is MNHNS and CDR2 is SASEGT. The CDR3 has 12 residues. TCRdb independently ran MiXCR on the RT-PCR reads; one entry per CDR3 protein. The sample contains roughly 500,000 distinct CDR3 sequences, about 25% of which appear only once. The study's findings and limits: The study's authors posited that every seasonal influenza vaccination enlists few new T cells.

In regard to this clonotype: The antigen is unknown.

The TCR originated in a man aged 45-65 years who received an inactivated influenza vaccine. The V gene is TRBV6-1, the J gene TRBJ2-7; TRBD2 might be the D (5 bases). The sample in question was CD4+ T cells sorted from PBMCs, obtained around 5 days after vaccination. CDR3 residues: CASSEGTYEQYF. In nucleotides, the CDR3 is TGTGCCAGCTCCGAGGGAACCTACGAGCAGTACTTC.